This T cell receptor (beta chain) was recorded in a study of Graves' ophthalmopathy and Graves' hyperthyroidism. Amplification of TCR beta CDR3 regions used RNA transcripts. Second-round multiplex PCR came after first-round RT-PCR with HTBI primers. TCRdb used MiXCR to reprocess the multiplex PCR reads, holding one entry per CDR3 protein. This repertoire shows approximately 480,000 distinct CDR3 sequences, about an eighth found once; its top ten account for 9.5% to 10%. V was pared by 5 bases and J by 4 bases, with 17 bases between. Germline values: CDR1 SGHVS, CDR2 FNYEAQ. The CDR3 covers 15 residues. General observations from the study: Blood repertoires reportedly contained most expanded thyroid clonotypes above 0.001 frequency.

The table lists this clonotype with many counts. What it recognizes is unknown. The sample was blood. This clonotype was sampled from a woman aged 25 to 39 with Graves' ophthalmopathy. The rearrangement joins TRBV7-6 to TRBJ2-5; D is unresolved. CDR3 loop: CASSPTLLPPETQYF. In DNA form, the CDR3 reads TGTGCCAGCAGCCCCACGCTGCTACCACCAGAGACCCAGTACTTC.